The 14 T cell receptor beta chains in this list originate from one sample, sequenced in a study of somatic mutations in cytotoxic T cells in rheumatoid arthritis. Using immunoSEQ multiplex PCR, the repertoire was profiled, and TCRdb retains in-frame clones only, with some absent. Of under 13,000 clones listed, around 80% are singletons. Sequenced: CD8+ T cells sorted from blood. The receptors shown here come from an adult with rheumatoid arthritis.

The chain couples TRBV5-1 to TRBJ2-1; 12 nucleotides line up with TRBD2. Looked up from germline, CDR1 is SGHRS and CDR2 is YFSETQ. V shed 4 bases and J 7 bases; nucleotides not matched to a gene: 9. The CDR3 loop spans 16 amino acids. Here the CDR3 DNA reads TGCGCCAGCAGCGGACCGGGACTAGCGGGTCTAAATGAGCAGTTCTTC. Its translation: CASSGPGLAGLNEQFF.

J is TRBJ2-3 and V is TRBV11-3, with a weak D call TRBD2 (5 bases). Trimming removed 2 bases from V and 2 bases from J, with 26 bases in between. The CDR3 contains 20 residues. The germline CDR1 and CDR2 sequences are SGHNT and YENEEA. CDR3 in amino acids: CASSLNPRDTGYLSTDTQYF. As DNA, the CDR3 is TGTGCCAGCAGCTTAAATCCTCGGGATACTGGATACCTCTCCACAGATACGCAGTATTTT.

The chain carries TRBV10-3 and TRBJ2-1; weak D call: TRBD2 (5 bases). The CDR3 is made up of 13 amino acids. V was pared by 8 bases and J by 7 bases, with 15 bases between. Germline values: CDR1 ENHRY, CDR2 SYGVKD. The CDR3 spells CAIRSDFSNEQFF. CDR3 in DNA: TGTGCCATCCGATCGGACTTTTCAAATGAGCAGTTCTTC.

The chain combines TRBV4-3 with TRBJ2-7; D is unclear. V was shortened by 0 bases and J by 9 bases, with 9 bases between the two germline ends. The CDR3 length is 12 residues. CDR1 is LGHNA and CDR2 is YSLEER in the germline V gene. The CDR3 loop is CASSQDRVVQYF. Here the CDR3 DNA reads TGCGCCAGCAGCCAAGATAGGGTAGTGCAGTACTTC.

This clone came up a few times. This chain joins TRBV7-9 and TRBJ2-7; TRBD1 matches 11 bases. CDR1 is SEHNR, CDR2 FQNEAQ, per germline (reference sequence). The J segment lost 5 bases and the V segment lost 5 bases, leaving 5 bases of the junction unmatched. This CDR3 has 14 amino acids. CDR3: CASSRTGGGDEQYF. DNA of the CDR3: TGTGCCAGCAGCCGGACAGGGGGCGGCGACGAGCAGTACTTC.

The V gene is TRBV19, the J gene TRBJ2-7; D might be TRBD1 or TRBD2, each matching 6 bases. This CDR3 comprises 13 residues. Germline values: CDR1 LNHDA, CDR2 SQIVND (reference sequence). The V and J ends lost 5 bases and 4 bases respectively, with 12 bases between them. For the CDR3, the DNA is TGTGCCAGTAGTTTTGGAGGGGGGTACGAGCAGTACTTC. Its translation is CASSFGGGYEQYF. The variable domain in full, completed from reference TRBV19 and TRBJ2-7, reads DGGITQSPKYLFRKEGQNVTLSCEQNLNHDAMYWYRQDPGQGLRLIYYSQIVNDFQKGDIAEGYSVSREKKESFPLTVTSAQKNPTAFYLCASSFGGGYEQYFGPGTRLTVT.

The chain carries TRBV9 and TRBJ2-2; the D is unclear. This CDR3 is 13 amino acids long. Between the trimmed V and J ends, which lost 2 bases and 3 bases, there was a span of 5 bases. Looked up from germline, CDR1 is SGDLS and CDR2 is YYNGEE. The CDR3 DNA sequence: TGTGCCAGCAGCGTCCAAGACACCGGGGAGCTGTTTTTT. This translates into CASSVQDTGELFF.

V gene TRBV10-3 combines with J gene TRBJ2-5, with D uncertain. The V end lost 6 bases, the J end lost 5 bases, and 7 bases lay between the germline ends. The CDR3 covers 11 residues. Germline CDR1 ENHRY, CDR2 SYGVKD. CDR3 in amino acids: CAIRTGETQYF. In DNA, the CDR3 is TGTGCCATCAGAACCGGGGAGACCCAGTACTTC.

V is TRBV28 and J is TRBJ2-3, with a tentative D call TRBD1 (5 bases). CDR3 length equals 15 residues. The germline CDR1 and CDR2 sequences are MDHEN and SYDVKM. Trimming took 0 bases from V and 0 from J, leaving 7 bases between them. CDR3 nucleotides: TGTGCCAGCAGTTTATGGGGGCTGAGCACAGATACGCAGTATTTT. It yields the protein CASSLWGLSTDTQYF.

The V gene is TRBV14, the J gene TRBJ2-7, with 8 bases identical to TRBD1. Germline V gives CDR1 SGHDN, CDR2 FVKESK. CDR3 length: 17 residues. V shed 0 bases and J 1 base; nucleotides not matched to a gene: 8. The CDR3 protein is CASSQDRTGPGSYEQYF. CDR3 nucleotide sequence: TGTGCCAGCAGCCAAGATCGGACAGGGCCGGGTTCCTACGAGCAGTACTTC.

The chain carries TRBV7-9 and TRBJ1-2, with 10 bases identical to TRBD1. The CDR3 consists of 16 residues. The germline V gene has CDR1 SEHNR and CDR2 FQNEAQ (reference sequence). V lost 5 bases and J lost 5; bases outside the gene matches: 11. The CDR3 loop is CASSHIPGQGIYGYTF. The CDR3, as DNA: TGTGCCAGCAGCCACATCCCGGGACAGGGGATTTATGGCTACACCTTC.

The table lists this clone with a few counts. V usage is TRBV7-9 and J usage is TRBJ1-1; D possibly corresponds to TRBD1 (5 bases). The CDR3 runs to 13 residues. Looked up from germline, CDR1 is SEHNR and CDR2 is FQNEAQ (reference sequence). V was trimmed by 0 bases and J by 7 bases, leaving 9 bases between them. Written as DNA, the CDR3 is TGTGCCAGCAGCTTAGCCTCGGGACTTGAAGCTTTCTTT. Residues: CASSLASGLEAFF.

This chain links TRBV25-1 with TRBJ2-3; D is uncertain. This CDR3 region has 15 residues. The V end was cut by 3 bases, the J end by 4 bases, with 14 bases between. Germline CDR1 is MGHDK and CDR2 is SYGVNS. CDR3 amino acids: CASSDSPIGPDTQYF. CDR3 bases: TGTGCCAGCAGTGATTCGCCAATAGGGCCAGATACGCAGTATTTT.

V gene TRBV6-1 combines with J gene TRBJ1-2, with 9 bases fitting TRBD1. Germline-derived CDR1 and CDR2 are MNHNS and SASEGT. The CDR3 is made up of 17 amino acids. Trimming took 0 bases from V and 2 from J; bases not matched to a gene: 7. CDR3 DNA sequence: TGTGCCAGCAGTGAAGCGGTGGCCGGGACAGGGAACTATGGCTACACCTTC. This gives the protein CASSEAVAGTGNYGYTF.